This T cell receptor beta chain was documented in a study of long-term antiretroviral therapy in people with HIV. The wider study: It was about a decade before the 2015 immediate-ART recommendation that the earliest samples were taken.

Study conclusions and caveats: An increase in diversity followed ART, yet levels stayed below transplant donor controls.

As concerns this clone: The target antigen is unknown.

V was shortened by 4 bases and J by 2 bases, with 15 bases between the two germline ends. The CDR3 runs 15 residues. Germline V lookup: CDR1 SGDLS, CDR2 YYNGEE. It was version v3.0 of the immunoSEQ assay that was run at survey level. Generated by immunoSEQ multiplex PCR, the TCRdb table keeps only in-frame clones and is missing some. Of 20,000 to 30,000 clones listed, approximately 86% are singletons. This TCR came from a man aged 35 to 55 with HIV. The chain links TRBV9 to TRBJ1-2; TRBD1 is a possible D gene (6 bases). The sequencing used unsorted PBMCs, collected 2.6 to 2.8 years after starting antiretroviral therapy. CDR3 coding DNA: TGTGCCAGCAGCCCCGGACAGCGTACGAACTATGGCTACACCTTC. It codes for CASSPGQRTNYGYTF.